The 18 T cell receptor beta chains listed next were all sequenced from one sample in a study of neurological immune-mediated disorders (dated 2019 in TCRdb). The library was generated by 5' RACE. The instrument given in TCRdb is Illumina HiSeq 2500. The public reads were reanalyzed by TCRdb: fastp trimming at Q25, MiXCR alignment, in-frame beta chains only. Entries are consolidated by CDR3 protein sequence, retaining the most common genes and DNA. The sample table lists roughly 20,000 distinct CDR3 sequences, 7% to 8.5% of them with a count of one. About a sixth of the sample goes to the ten largest clones. The specimen sequenced was CD8+ T cells from blood. Receptors were obtained from a woman aged 25 to 39 with HTLV-1-associated myelopathy (HAM/TSP).

In this sample, this clonotype turned up many times. The J gene is TRBJ2-7, the V gene TRBV7-9, with a tentative D call TRBD2 (6 bases). The CDR3 is 16 residues long. V lost 1 base, J lost 6 bases, and 19 bases lay in between. Germline V CDR1 and CDR2: SEHNR, FQNEAQ (reference sequence). The CDR3 is CASSLGRDFTFSEQYF. In DNA, the CDR3 is TGTGCCAGCAGCTTAGGCAGGGACTTTACCTTCAGCGAGCAGTACTTC.

This clonotype was seen many times. The chain links TRBV20-1 to TRBJ2-2; 13 nucleotides match TRBD2. V lost 3 bases, J lost 1 base, and 5 bases stayed unmatched. The CDR3 contains 17 residues. Germline lookup yields CDR1 DFQATT and CDR2 SNEGSKA (reference sequence). CDR3 sequence: CSASQLAGGMNTGELFF. The CDR3 DNA reads as TGCAGTGCTAGTCAACTAGCGGGGGGGATGAACACCGGGGAGCTGTTTTTT.

This clonotype appeared many times. This chain connects TRBV6-6 to TRBJ2-1, with a tentative D call TRBD2 (6 bases). The CDR3 spans 18 residues. The ends were cut back, 2 bases at V and 4 bases at J, with 21 bases in the middle. Germline-derived CDR1 and CDR2 are MNHNY and SVGAGI (reference sequence). The CDR3 DNA reads as TGTGCCAGCAGTTACCAGAGCGGGCCCCAGGATTCTTACAATGAGCAGTTCTTC. Residues: CASSYQSGPQDSYNEQFF.

This clonotype was recorded many times. The genes are TRBV20-1 and TRBJ2-3, with D perhaps given as TRBD1 or TRBD2 (5 bases each). V was cut by 1 base and J by 0 bases, with 17 bases left in between. CDR3 length equals 17 residues. CDR1 DFQATT and CDR2 SNEGSKA come from the germline V gene (reference sequence). CDR3 protein: CSARAPRGRMSTDTQYF. CDR3 in DNA: TGCAGTGCTAGAGCTCCGAGGGGTCGGATGAGCACAGATACGCAGTATTTT.

This clonotype was counted ten times or more. The chain uses TRBV6-1 and TRBJ2-1, with 7 bases matching TRBD2. This CDR3 contains 16 residues. Germline V gene lookup returns CDR1 MNHNS and CDR2 SASEGT. Trimming cost V 1 base and J 5 bases; bases outside gene matches: 8. The CDR3 loop is CASSEGYAGVHNEQFF. The CDR3 DNA reads as TGTGCCAGCAGTGAAGGGTATGCGGGGGTCCACAATGAGCAGTTCTTC.

This clonotype came up a few times. V gene TRBV7-9 combines with J gene TRBJ2-1; no clear D. The CDR3 length is 13 residues. From germline, CDR1 is SEHNR and CDR2 FQNEAQ (reference sequence). The V end lost 4 bases, the J end lost 8 bases, and 12 bases lay between the germline ends. For the CDR3, the DNA is TGTGCCAGCAGCTACCCGCTGGCTCATGAGCAGTTCTTC. Translated, it gives CASSYPLAHEQFF. The entire variable domain, with the rest obtained from reference TRBV7-9 and TRBJ2-1, is as follows: DTGVSQNPRHKITKRGQNVTFRCDPISEHNRLYWYRQTLGQGPEFLTYFQNEAQLEKSRLLSDRFSAERPKGSFSTLEIQRTEQGDSAMYLCASSYPLAHEQFFGPGTRLTVL.

This clonotype was detected many times. The chain links TRBV20-1 to TRBJ2-1; 9 positions agree with TRBD2. This CDR3 is built from 14 residues. From germline, CDR1 is DFQATT and CDR2 SNEGSKA (reference sequence). J lost 5 bases, V lost 3 bases, and 5 bases had no gene match. The CDR3 nucleotides are TGCAGTGCTAGCATAGCGGGGGCAAACAATGAGCAGTTCTTC. This encodes CSASIAGANNEQFF.

This clonotype was recorded many times. The chain links TRBV5-1 to TRBJ1-2; 7 nucleotides match TRBD1. The V gene end was trimmed by 4 bases and the J gene end by 6 bases; junction bases not matched to a gene: 12. Germline V gives CDR1 SGHRS, CDR2 YFSETQ. CDR3 length equals 15 residues. The chain's CDR3 is CASSLRQGNGDGYTF. CDR3 coding DNA: TGCGCCAGCAGCCTTCGACAGGGAAATGGGGATGGCTACACCTTC. Complete variable domain (other parts from reference TRBV5-1 and TRBJ1-2): KAGVTQTPRYLIKTRGQQVTLSCSPISGHRSVSWYQQTPGQGLQFLFEYFSETQRNKGNFPGRFSGRQFSNSRSEMNVSTLELGDSALYLCASSLRQGNGDGYTFGSGTRLTVV.

The table lists this clonotype with many counts. The CDR3 region is CATSGRTPSDIQYF. In DNA, the CDR3 is TGTGCCACCAGCGGACGAACACCTTCAGACATTCAGTACTTC. The J gene is TRBJ2-4, the V gene TRBV15; no reliable D call. CDR3 length: 14 residues. CDR1 is LNHNV and CDR2 is YYDKDF in the germline V gene (reference sequence). V lost 5 bases and J lost 8, with 16 bases in between.

Many counts were recorded for this clonotype. The chain carries TRBV5-1 and TRBJ1-1; no definite D call. Trimming took 0 bases from V and 6 from J, leaving 3 bases between them. CDR1 and CDR2 (germline): SGHRS, YFSETQ. CDR3 length equals 11 residues. The CDR3 DNA reads as TGCGCCAGCAGCTTGGGTTCTGAAGCTTTCTTT. Translating it yields CASSLGSEAFF.

This clonotype was counted at least ten times. The chain employs TRBV6-5 and TRBJ2-7; TRBD2 agrees at 8 bases. This CDR3 has 13 residues. Germline CDR1 is MNHEY and CDR2 is SVGAGI. V dropped 7 bases and J dropped 6; count of bases not matched to a gene: 8. The CDR3, as DNA: TGTGCCAGCACCTCAGCGGGGGCCTCCGAGCAGTACTTC. It encodes CASTSAGASEQYF.

At least ten counts were recorded for this clonotype. This chain links TRBV12-3 or TRBV12-4 with TRBJ2-1; TRBD1 aligns across 8 bases. V trimming: 6 bases; J trimming: 9 bases; junction bases outside the gene matches: 4. There are 12 residues in the CDR3. The CDR3 spells CASSQGAGEQFF. Here the CDR3 DNA reads TGTGCCAGCAGCCAGGGGGCGGGTGAGCAGTTCTTC.

This clonotype has at least ten counts. The J gene is TRBJ2-2, the V gene TRBV20-1; TRBD2 aligns across 7 bases. Trimming removed 5 bases from V and 11 bases from J; junction bases left unmatched: 11. Per the germline V gene, CDR1 is DFQATT and CDR2 is SNEGSKA (reference sequence). The CDR3 is 13 amino acids. The CDR3 here is CSALTIAGPELFF. CDR3 in DNA: TGCAGTGCTCTCACAATAGCGGGCCCCGAGCTGTTTTTT.

This clonotype has ten or more counts. The chain combines TRBV11-2 with TRBJ1-1, with 8 bases lining up with TRBD1. The V segment lost 4 bases and the J segment 2 bases; nucleotides outside the gene matches: 3. The CDR3 has 14 amino acids. Germline CDR1 reads SGHAT; CDR2 reads FQNNGV. The CDR3 sequence is CASSWTGYNTEAFF. CDR3 bases: TGTGCCAGCAGCTGGACAGGGTACAACACTGAAGCTTTCTTT.

This clonotype was seen many times. The chain links TRBV15 to TRBJ1-6, with D uncertain. The CDR3 is 15 amino acids. In germline, CDR1 is LNHNV, CDR2 YYDKDF (reference sequence). Trimming shortened V by 7 bases and J by 0 bases, and 10 bases separated the two germline ends. CDR3 amino acids: CATTDGSSYNSPLHF. The CDR3 DNA reads TGTGCCACCACCGACGGGAGCTCCTATAATTCACCCCTCCACTTT. The full variable domain, with the rest looked up from reference TRBV15 and TRBJ1-6, is DAMVIQNPRYQVTQFGKPVTLSCSQTLNHNVMYWYQQKSSQAPKLLFHYYDKDFNNEADTPDNFQSRRPNTSFCFLDIRSPGLGDTAMYLCATTDGSSYNSPLHFGNGTRLTVT.

This clonotype was recorded many times. V gene TRBV2 combines with J gene TRBJ2-7; perhaps D is TRBD1 or TRBD2 (5 bases each). The CDR3 sequence is 15 residues long. Trimming stripped 6 bases from V and 2 bases from J, with 17 bases between. Germline CDR1 is SNHLY and CDR2 is FYNNEI. The CDR3 sequence is CASRAALGPTYEQYF. The CDR3 region has the DNA TGTGCCAGCAGGGCGGCTTTGGGACCAACCTACGAGCAGTACTTC.

In regard to this clonotype: A much larger clone differs from this one at a single base, so this may be a read error. The rearrangement uses TRBV20-1 and TRBJ2-5, with D uncertain. The germline V and J ends were trimmed by 0 bases and 13 bases, with 18 bases remaining between them. The CDR3 totals 13 residues. Germline CDR1 and CDR2: DFQATT and SNEGSKA (reference sequence). The CDR3 sequence: CSARDGRTEHPYF. CDR3 DNA sequence: TGCAGTGCTAGAGATGGACGGACCGAACATCCGTACTTC.

This clonotype was recorded many times. V usage is TRBV6-1 and J usage is TRBJ1-5; D is unclear. The V gene lost 6 bases and the J gene lost 7 bases, with 13 bases spanning the gap. This CDR3 is 13 amino acids long. Germline-derived CDR1 and CDR2 are MNHNS and SASEGT. The CDR3 DNA follows: TGTGCCAGCAGCAGTAGCCTGGGGCAGCCCCAGCATTTT. Its translation: CASSSSLGQPQHF.